This T cell receptor beta chain was sequenced during a study of T-cell memory formation after mild COVID-19. CDR3 length: 13 amino acids. V gave up 5 bases and J gave up 6 bases, with 12 bases separating them. Germline V gene data show CDR1 as SGHRS and CDR2 as YFSETQ. Constant-segment-primed 5'RACE gave TCR alpha and TCR beta cDNA libraries with sample barcodes and UMIs. TCRdb re-derived calls from the 5' RACE reads in MiXCR, one entry per CDR3 protein. Among approximately 490,000 distinct CDR3 sequences, around 21% were seen once, and the ten largest hold under 15%. This clonotype has only a few counts. Its target is not known. The study's findings and limits: CD8+ contracting clones occupied EMRA, while CD4+ ones occupied mainly CM and EM. Clonal second-wave expansions that peaked on day 37 had unconfirmed SARS-CoV-2 specificity. The study found balanced CD4/CD8 in clones contracting day 15 to 85 and a CD4+ lean in later expanders.

Sequenced material: PBMCs or a T cell subset sorted from them (not recorded which). The TCR originated in an adult woman who had mild COVID-19 (a few samples of this study predate the infection). Cell type and time point are not known. The chain has TRBV5-1 and TRBJ2-1; D is perhaps TRBD1 (5 bases). CDR3 nucleotide sequence: TGCGCCAGCAGGCCGCAAGGGGCCAATGAGCAGTTCTTC. Its translation is CASRPQGANEQFF.